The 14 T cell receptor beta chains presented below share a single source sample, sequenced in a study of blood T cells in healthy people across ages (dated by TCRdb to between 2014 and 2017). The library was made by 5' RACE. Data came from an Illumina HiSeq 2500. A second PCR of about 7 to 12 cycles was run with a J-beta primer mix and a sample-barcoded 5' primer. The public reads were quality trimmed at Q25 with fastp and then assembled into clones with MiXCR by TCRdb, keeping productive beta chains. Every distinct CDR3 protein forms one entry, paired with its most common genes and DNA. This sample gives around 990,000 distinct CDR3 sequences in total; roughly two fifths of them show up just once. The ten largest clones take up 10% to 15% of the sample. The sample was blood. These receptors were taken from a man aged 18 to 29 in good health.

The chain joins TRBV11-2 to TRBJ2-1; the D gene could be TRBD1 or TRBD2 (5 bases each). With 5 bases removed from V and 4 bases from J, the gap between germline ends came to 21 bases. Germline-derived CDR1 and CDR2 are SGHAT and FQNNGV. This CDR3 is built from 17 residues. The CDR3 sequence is CASSPIRGRASYNEQFF. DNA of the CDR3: TGTGCCAGCAGCCCAATCCGGGGACGAGCGAGTTACAATGAGCAGTTCTTC.

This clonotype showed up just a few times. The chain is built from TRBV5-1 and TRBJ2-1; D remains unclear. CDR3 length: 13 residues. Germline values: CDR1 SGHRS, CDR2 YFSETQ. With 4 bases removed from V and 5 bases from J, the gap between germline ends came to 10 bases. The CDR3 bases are TGCGCCAGCAGCCATCGGCGAAACAATGAGCAGTTCTTC. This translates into CASSHRRNNEQFF.

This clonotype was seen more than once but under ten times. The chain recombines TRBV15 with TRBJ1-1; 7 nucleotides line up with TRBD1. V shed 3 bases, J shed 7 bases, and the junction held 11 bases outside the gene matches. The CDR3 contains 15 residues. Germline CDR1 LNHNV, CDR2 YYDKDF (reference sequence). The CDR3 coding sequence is TGTGCCACCAGCAGGGATGACAGGGTTAAGGATGAAGCTTTCTTT. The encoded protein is CATSRDDRVKDEAFF.

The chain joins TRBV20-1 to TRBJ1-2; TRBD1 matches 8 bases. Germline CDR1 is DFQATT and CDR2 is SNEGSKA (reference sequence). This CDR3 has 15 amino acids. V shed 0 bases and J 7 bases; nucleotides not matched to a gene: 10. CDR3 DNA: TGCAGTGCTAGAGAACTAGGACAGGGAGCGGGTGGCTACACCTTC. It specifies CSARELGQGAGGYTF.

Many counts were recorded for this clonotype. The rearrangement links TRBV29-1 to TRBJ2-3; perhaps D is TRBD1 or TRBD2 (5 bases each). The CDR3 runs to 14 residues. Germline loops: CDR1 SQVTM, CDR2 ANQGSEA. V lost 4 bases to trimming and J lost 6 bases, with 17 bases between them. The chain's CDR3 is CSVAGRLRPDTQYF. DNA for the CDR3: TGCAGCGTTGCGGGACGCCTTCGTCCCGATACGCAGTATTTT.

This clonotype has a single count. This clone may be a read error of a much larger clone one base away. The CDR3 DNA is TGCGCCTGCAGACCGGACCAAGAGACCCAGTACTTC. Its protein product is CACRPDQETQYF. The chain employs TRBV5-1 and TRBJ2-5; D ambiguous. Germline loops: CDR1 SGHRS, CDR2 YFSETQ. The length of the CDR3 is 12 residues.

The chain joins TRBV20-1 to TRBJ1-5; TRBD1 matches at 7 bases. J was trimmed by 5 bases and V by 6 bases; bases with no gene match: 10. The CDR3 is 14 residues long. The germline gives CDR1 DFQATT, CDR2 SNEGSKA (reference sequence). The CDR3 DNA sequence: TGCAGTGCCAATCCTACAGGGGAGGATCAGCCCCAGCATTTT. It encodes CSANPTGEDQPQHF.

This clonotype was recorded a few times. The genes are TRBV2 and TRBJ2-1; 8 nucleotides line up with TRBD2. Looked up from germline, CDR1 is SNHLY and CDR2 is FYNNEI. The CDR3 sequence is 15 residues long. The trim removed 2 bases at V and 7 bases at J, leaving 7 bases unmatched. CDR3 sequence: CASSETSGPGNEQFF. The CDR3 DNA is TGTGCCAGCAGTGAAACTAGCGGACCTGGGAATGAGCAGTTCTTC.

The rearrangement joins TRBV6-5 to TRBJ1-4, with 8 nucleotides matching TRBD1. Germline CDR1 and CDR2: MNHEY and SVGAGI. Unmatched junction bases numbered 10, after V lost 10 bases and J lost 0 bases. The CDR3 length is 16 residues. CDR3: CAINPGTGSTNEKLFF. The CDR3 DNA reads TGTGCCATCAATCCCGGGACAGGATCAACTAATGAAAAACTGTTTTTT.

CDR3 coding DNA: TGCGCCAGCAGCCCCCTACAGGGTTCTGATACGCAGTATTTT. Its translation is CASSPLQGSDTQYF. The J gene is TRBJ2-3, the V gene TRBV5-1, with D possibly being TRBD1 (6 bases). V lost 4 bases to trimming and J lost 6 bases, with 15 bases between them. This CDR3 is 14 amino acids long. Germline CDR1 reads SGHRS; CDR2 reads YFSETQ.

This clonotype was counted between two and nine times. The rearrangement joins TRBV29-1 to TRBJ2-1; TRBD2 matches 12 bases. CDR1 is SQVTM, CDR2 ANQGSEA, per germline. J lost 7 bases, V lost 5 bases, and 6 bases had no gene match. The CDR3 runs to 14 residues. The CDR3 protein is CSVLAGGPVNEQFF. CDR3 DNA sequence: TGCAGCGTTCTAGCGGGGGGGCCGGTGAATGAGCAGTTCTTC.

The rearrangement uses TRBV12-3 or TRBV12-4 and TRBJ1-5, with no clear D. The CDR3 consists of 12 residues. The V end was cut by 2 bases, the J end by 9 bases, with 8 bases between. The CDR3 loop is CASSLTRLPQHF. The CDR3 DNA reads TGTGCCAGCAGTTTAACTAGACTGCCCCAGCATTTT.

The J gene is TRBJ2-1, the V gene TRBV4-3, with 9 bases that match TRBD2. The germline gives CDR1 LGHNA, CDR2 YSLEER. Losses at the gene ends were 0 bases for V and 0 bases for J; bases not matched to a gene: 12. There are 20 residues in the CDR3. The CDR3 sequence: CASSQDVLLAGGYSYNEQFF. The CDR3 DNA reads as TGCGCCAGCAGCCAAGACGTGCTGCTCGCGGGGGGGTACTCCTACAATGAGCAGTTCTTC.

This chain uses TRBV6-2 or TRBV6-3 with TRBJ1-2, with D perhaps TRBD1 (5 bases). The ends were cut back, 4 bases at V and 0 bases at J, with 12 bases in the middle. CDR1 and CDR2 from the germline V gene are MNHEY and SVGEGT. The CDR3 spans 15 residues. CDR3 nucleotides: TGTGCCAGCAGTTTAAGGACATTAGCTAACTATGGCTACACCTTC. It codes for CASSLRTLANYGYTF.